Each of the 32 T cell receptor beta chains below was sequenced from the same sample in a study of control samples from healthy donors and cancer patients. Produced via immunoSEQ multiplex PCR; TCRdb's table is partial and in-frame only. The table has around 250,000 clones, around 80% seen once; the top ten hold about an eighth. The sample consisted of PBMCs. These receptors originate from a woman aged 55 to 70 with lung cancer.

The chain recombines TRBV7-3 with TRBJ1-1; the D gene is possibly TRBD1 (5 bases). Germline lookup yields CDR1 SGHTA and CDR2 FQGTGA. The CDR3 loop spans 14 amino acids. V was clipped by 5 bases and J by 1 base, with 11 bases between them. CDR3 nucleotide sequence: TGTGCCAGCAGCGAGGGACGGAGGAACACTGAAGCTTTCTTT. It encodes CASSEGRRNTEAFF.

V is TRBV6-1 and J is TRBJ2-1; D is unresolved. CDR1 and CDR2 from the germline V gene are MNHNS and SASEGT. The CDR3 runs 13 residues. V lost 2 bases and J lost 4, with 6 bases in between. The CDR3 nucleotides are TGTGCCAGCAGTGAACTGGAATACAATGAGCAGTTCTTC. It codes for CASSELEYNEQFF.

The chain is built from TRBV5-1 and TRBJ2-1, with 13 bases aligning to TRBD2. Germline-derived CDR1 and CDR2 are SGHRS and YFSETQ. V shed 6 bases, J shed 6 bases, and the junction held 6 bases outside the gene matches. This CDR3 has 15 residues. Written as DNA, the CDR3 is TGCGCCAGCACCGGACTAGCGGGAGAGAGCAATGAGCAGTTCTTC. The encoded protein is CASTGLAGESNEQFF.

The CDR3 loop reads CASSPGLAGGTQYF. DNA for the CDR3: TGTGCCAGCAGCCCGGGACTAGCTGGTGGGACCCAGTACTTC. This chain links TRBV14 with TRBJ2-5; 9 nucleotides match TRBD2. Germline V gene data show CDR1 as SGHDN and CDR2 as FVKESK. The V and J ends lost 4 bases and 7 bases, in that order; junction bases with no gene match: 7. There are 14 residues in the CDR3.

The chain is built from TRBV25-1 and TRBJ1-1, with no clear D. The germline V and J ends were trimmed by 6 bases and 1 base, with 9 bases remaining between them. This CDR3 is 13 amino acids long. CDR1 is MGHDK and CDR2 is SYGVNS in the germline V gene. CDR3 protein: CASRPGGNTEAFF. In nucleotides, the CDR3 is TGTGCCAGCAGGCCCGGAGGGAACACTGAAGCTTTCTTT.

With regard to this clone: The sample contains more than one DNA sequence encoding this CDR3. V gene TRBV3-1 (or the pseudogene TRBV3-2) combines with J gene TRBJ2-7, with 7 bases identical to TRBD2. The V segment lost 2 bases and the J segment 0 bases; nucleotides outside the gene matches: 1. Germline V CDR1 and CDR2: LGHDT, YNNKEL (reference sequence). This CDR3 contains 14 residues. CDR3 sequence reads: CASSQTGGSYEQYF. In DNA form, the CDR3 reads TGTGCCAGCAGCCAAACGGGAGGCTCCTACGAGCAGTACTTC.

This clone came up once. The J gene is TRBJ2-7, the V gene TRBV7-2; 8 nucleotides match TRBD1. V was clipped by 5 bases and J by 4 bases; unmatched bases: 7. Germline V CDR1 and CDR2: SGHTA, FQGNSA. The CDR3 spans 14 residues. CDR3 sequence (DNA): TGTGCCAGCAGCCCAGACAGGGGAGGTTACGAGCAGTACTTC. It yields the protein CASSPDRGGYEQYF.

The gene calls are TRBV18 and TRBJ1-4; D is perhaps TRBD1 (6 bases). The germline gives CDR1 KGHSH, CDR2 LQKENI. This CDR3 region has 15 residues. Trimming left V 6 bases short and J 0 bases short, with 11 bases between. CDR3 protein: CASSPNRATNEKLFF. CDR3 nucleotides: TGTGCCAGCTCGCCGAACAGGGCAACTAATGAAAAACTGTTTTTT.

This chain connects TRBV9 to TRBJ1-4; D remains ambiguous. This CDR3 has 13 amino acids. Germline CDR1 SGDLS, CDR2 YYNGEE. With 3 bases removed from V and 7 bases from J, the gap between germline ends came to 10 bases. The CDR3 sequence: CASSGIGVEKLFF. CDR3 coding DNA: TGTGCCAGCAGCGGAATCGGGGTTGAAAAACTGTTTTTT.

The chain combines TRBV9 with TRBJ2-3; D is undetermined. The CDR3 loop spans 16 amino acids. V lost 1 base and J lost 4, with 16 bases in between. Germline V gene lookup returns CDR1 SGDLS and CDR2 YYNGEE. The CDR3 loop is CASSVTPEIRADTQYF. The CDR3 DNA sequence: TGTGCCAGCAGCGTAACTCCCGAGATTCGGGCAGATACGCAGTATTTT.

The CDR3 nucleotides are TGTGCCAGCAGCACCGGGACTAGCGGGAACACCGGGGAGCTGTTTTTT. Translating gives CASSTGTSGNTGELFF. The gene calls are TRBV7-2 and TRBJ2-2; 11 positions match TRBD2. The germline CDR1 and CDR2 sequences are SGHTA and FQGNSA. The CDR3 runs to 16 residues. J was trimmed by 1 base and V by 5 bases; bases with no gene match: 3.

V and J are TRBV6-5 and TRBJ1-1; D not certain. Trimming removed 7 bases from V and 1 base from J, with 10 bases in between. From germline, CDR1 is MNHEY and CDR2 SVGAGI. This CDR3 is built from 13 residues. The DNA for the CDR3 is TGTGCCAGCACCGAAAGTGCGAACACTGAAGCTTTCTTT. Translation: CASTESANTEAFF.

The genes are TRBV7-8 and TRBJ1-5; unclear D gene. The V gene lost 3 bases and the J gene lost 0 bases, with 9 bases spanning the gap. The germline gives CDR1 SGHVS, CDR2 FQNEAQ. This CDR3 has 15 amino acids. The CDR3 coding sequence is TGTGCCAGCAGCTTCGGGCTTTATAGCAATCAGCCCCAGCATTTT. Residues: CASSFGLYSNQPQHF.

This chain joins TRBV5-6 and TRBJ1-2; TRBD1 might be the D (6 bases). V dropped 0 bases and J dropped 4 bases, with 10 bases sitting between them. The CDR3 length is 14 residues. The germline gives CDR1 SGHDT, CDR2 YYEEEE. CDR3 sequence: CASSLAGVGYGYTF. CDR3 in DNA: TGTGCCAGCAGCTTGGCAGGGGTGGGCTATGGCTACACCTTC.

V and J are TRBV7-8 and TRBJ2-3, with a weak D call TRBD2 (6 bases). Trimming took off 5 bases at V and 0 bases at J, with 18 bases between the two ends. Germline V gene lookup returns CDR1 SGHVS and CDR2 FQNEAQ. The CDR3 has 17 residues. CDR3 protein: CASSTYMAGLSTDTQYF. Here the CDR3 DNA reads TGTGCCAGCAGCACTTATATGGCGGGATTGAGCACAGATACGCAGTATTTT.

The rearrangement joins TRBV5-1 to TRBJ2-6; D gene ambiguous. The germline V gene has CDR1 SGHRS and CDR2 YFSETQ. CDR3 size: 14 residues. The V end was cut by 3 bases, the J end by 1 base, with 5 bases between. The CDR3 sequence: CASSSQSGANVLTF. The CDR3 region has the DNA TGCGCCAGCAGCTCTCAATCTGGGGCCAACGTCCTGACTTTC.

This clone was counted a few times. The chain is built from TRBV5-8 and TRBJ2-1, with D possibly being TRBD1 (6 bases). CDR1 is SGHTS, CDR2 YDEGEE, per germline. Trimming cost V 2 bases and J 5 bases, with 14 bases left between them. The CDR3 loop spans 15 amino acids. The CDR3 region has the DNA TGTGCCAGCAGCTTTGGGAACAGGGCCGACAATGAGCAGTTCTTC. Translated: CASSFGNRADNEQFF.

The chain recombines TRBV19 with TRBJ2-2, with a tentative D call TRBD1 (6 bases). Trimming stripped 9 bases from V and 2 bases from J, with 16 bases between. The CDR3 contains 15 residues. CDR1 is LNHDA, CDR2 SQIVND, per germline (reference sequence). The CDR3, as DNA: TGTGCCAGCACGGACGGACAGAAAAACACCGGGGAGCTGTTTTTT. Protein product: CASTDGQKNTGELFF. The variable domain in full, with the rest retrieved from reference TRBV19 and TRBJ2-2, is DGGITQSPKYLFRKEGQNVTLSCEQNLNHDAMYWYRQDPGQGLRLIYYSQIVNDFQKGDIAEGYSVSREKKESFPLTVTSAQKNPTAFYLCASTDGQKNTGELFFGEGSRLTVL.

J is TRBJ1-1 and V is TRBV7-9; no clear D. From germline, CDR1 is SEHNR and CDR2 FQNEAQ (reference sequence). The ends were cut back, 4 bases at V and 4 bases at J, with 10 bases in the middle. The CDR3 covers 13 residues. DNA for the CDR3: TGTGCCAGCAGCTCCTCACATGGCACTGAAGCTTTCTTT. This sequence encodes CASSSSHGTEAFF.

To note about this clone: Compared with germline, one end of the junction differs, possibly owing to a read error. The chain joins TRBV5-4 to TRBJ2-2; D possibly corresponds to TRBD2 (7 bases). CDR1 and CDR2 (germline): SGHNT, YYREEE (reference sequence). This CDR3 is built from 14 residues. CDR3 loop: CASRLAGATGELFF. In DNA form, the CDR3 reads TGTGCCAGCAGATTGGCGGGGGCCACCGGGGAGCTGTTTTTT.

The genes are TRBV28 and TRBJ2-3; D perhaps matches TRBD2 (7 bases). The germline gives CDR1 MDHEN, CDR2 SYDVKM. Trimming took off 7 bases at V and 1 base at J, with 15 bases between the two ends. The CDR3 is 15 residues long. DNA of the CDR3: TGTGCCAGCAATGGGGGCGGGGGCCGCACAGATACGCAGTATTTT. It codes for CASNGGGGRTDTQYF.

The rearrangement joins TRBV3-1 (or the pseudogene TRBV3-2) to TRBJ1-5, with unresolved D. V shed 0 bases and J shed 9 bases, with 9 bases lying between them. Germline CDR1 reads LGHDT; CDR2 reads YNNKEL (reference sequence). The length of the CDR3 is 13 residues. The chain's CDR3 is CASSQDPDGPQHF. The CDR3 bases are TGTGCCAGCAGCCAAGATCCTGACGGGCCCCAGCATTTT.

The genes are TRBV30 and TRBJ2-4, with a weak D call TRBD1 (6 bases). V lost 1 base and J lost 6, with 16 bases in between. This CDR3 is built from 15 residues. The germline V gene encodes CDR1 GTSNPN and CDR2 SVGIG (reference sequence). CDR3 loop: CAWSEVGAFLNIQYF. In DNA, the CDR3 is TGTGCCTGGAGTGAGGTGGGGGCGTTTCTAAACATTCAGTACTTC.

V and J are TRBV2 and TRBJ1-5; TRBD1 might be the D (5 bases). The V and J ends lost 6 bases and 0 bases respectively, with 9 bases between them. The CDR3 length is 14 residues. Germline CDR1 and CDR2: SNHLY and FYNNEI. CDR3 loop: CASRGDYSNQPQHF. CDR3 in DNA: TGTGCCAGCAGAGGGGATTATAGCAATCAGCCCCAGCATTTT.

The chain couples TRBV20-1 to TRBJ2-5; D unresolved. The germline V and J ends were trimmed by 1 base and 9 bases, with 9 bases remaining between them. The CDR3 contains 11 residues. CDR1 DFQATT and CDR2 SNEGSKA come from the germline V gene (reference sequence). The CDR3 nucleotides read TGCAGTGCTAGAGCGCCTTGGGCCCAGTACTTC. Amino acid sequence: CSARAPWAQYF.

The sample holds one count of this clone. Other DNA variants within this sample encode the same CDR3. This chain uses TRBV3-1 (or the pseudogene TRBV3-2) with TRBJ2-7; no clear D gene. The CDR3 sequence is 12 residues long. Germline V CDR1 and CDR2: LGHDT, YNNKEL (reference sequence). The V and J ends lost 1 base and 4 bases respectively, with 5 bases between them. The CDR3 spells CASSQAFYEQYF. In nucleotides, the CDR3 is TGTGCCAGCAGCCAAGCCTTTTACGAGCAGTACTTC.

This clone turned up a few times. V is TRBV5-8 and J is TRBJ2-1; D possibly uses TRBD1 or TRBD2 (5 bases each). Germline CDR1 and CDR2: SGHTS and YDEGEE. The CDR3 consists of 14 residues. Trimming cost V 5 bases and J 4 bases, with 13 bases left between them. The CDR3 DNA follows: TGTGCCAGCAGGCGCCGGGACGGGTACAATGAGCAGTTCTTC. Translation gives CASRRRDGYNEQFF.

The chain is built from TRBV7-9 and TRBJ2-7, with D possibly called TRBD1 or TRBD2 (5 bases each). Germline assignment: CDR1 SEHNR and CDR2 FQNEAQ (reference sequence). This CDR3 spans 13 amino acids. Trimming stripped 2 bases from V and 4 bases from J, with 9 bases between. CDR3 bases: TGTGCCAGCAGCTTACAGGGAGCATACGAGCAGTACTTC. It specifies CASSLQGAYEQYF.

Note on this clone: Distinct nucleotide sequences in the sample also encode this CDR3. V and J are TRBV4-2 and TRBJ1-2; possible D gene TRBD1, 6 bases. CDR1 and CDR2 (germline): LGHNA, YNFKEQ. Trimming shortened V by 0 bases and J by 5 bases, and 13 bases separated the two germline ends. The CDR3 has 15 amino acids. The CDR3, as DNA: TGTGCCAGCAGCCAAGAACGGGGGCCCGTTTATGGCTACACCTTC. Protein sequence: CASSQERGPVYGYTF.

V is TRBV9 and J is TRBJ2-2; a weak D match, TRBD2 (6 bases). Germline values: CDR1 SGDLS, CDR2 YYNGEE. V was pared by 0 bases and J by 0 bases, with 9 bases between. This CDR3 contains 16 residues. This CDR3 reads CASSVGLASNTGELFF. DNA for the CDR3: TGTGCCAGCAGCGTAGGGCTAGCGTCGAACACCGGGGAGCTGTTTTTT. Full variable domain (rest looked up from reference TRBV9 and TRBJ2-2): DSGVTQTPKHLITATGQRVTLRCSPRSGDLSVYWYQQSLDQGLQFLIQYYNGEERAKGNILERFSAQQFPDLHSELNLSSLELGDSALYFCASSVGLASNTGELFFGEGSRLTVL.

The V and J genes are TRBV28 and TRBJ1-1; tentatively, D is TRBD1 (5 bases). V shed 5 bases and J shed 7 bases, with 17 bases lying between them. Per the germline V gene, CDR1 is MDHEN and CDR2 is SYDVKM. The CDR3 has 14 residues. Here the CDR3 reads CASSLLFQGGEAFF. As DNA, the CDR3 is TGTGCCAGCAGTCTCCTCTTTCAGGGAGGTGAAGCTTTCTTT.

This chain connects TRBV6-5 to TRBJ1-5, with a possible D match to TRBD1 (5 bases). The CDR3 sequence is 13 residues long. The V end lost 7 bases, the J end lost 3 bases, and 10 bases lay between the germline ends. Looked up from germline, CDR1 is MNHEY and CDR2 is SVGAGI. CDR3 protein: CASMTVSNQPQHF. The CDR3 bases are TGTGCCAGCATGACAGTCTCCAATCAGCCCCAGCATTTT.